The 12 T cell receptor beta chains below come from one sample, sequenced in a study of T cells in Graves' hyperthyroidism and ophthalmopathy. TCR beta CDR3 regions were amplified from RNA transcripts. During a first-round RT-PCR of the TCR CDR3, the HTBI primer set was used. TCRdb reprocessed the multiplex PCR reads with MiXCR, giving one entry per CDR3 protein. The table has a few hundred thousand distinct CDR3 sequences, roughly 15% seen once. The sample consisted of blood. These receptors were collected from a woman aged 18-29 years with Graves' hyperthyroidism.

The rearrangement uses TRBV7-9 and TRBJ1-2; a weak D match, TRBD1 (5 bases). V gave up 5 bases and J gave up 5 bases, with 12 bases separating them. Germline V gene data show CDR1 as SEHNR and CDR2 as FQNEAQ (reference sequence). The CDR3 covers 13 residues. In nucleotides, the CDR3 is TGTGCCAGCAGCACGGGACTTCGGTATGGCTACACCTTC. Protein: CASSTGLRYGYTF.

This clonotype was counted ten times or more. The V and J genes are TRBV15 and TRBJ2-1; 9 positions match TRBD1. V lost 8 bases and J lost 4; bases outside the gene matches: 18. CDR1 is LNHNV, CDR2 YYDKDF, per germline (reference sequence). The CDR3 is 18 residues long. The CDR3, as DNA: TGTGCCACCGATGGACCTACGATGGCGGACAGGGGATACAATGAGCAGTTCTTC. Amino acid sequence: CATDGPTMADRGYNEQFF.

V usage is TRBV7-8 and J usage is TRBJ1-2; TRBD1 agrees at 9 bases. Germline V CDR1 and CDR2: SGHVS, FQNEAQ. Unmatched junction bases numbered 11, after V lost 0 bases and J lost 0 bases. CDR3 length equals 19 residues. This CDR3 reads CASSLAKPGQGASNYGYTF. The DNA of the CDR3 is TGTGCCAGCAGCTTAGCAAAGCCGGGACAGGGTGCCTCTAACTATGGCTACACCTTC.

The CDR3 here is CASSYYEGLAYEQYF. CDR3 nucleotides: TGTGCCAGCAGTTACTACGAGGGACTAGCGTACGAGCAGTACTTC. The chain couples TRBV6-5 to TRBJ2-7, with 10 bases aligning to TRBD2. CDR1 and CDR2 (germline): MNHEY, SVGAGI. The CDR3 runs to 15 residues. Trimming removed 1 base from V and 4 bases from J; junction bases left unmatched: 4.

This clonotype was found a few times. The chain couples TRBV10-2 to TRBJ2-3; TRBD2 matches 8 bases. The CDR3 loop spans 15 amino acids. V shed 3 bases and J 6 bases; nucleotides not matched to a gene: 8. The germline gives CDR1 WSHSY, CDR2 SAAADI. The chain's CDR3 is CASSESGSGGDTQYF. CDR3 bases: TGCGCCAGCAGTGAAAGCGGGAGTGGGGGGGATACGCAGTATTTT.

This clonotype was recorded once. The rearrangement links TRBV5-1 to TRBJ2-2; no reliable D call. The CDR3 consists of 16 residues. V dropped 0 bases and J dropped 3 bases, with 12 bases sitting between them. Germline V gene sequence: CDR1 SGHRS, CDR2 YFSETQ. This chain's CDR3 is CASSLAVRLDTGELFF. CDR3 coding DNA: TGCGCCAGCAGCTTGGCCGTTCGTTTAGACACCGGGGAGCTGTTTTTT. Variable domain in full (rest from reference TRBV5-1 and TRBJ2-2): KAGVTQTPRYLIKTRGQQVTLSCSPISGHRSVSWYQQTPGQGLQFLFEYFSETQRNKGNFPGRFSGRQFSNSRSEMNVSTLELGDSALYLCASSLAVRLDTGELFFGEGSRLTVL.

This clonotype was recorded a few times. The J gene is TRBJ2-3, the V gene TRBV2; TRBD1 matches at 7 bases. CDR3 length equals 16 residues. CDR1 is SNHLY, CDR2 FYNNEI, per germline. V was clipped by 1 base and J by 2 bases; unmatched bases: 6. The CDR3 bases are TGTGCCAGCAGTGAAGGATGGGACAGTTACACAGATACGCAGTATTTT. This gives the protein CASSEGWDSYTDTQYF.

Points on this clonotype: A read error may explain this, as a much larger clone is one base away. This chain links TRBV3-1 with TRBJ2-7, with TRBD2 identical over 8 bases. The J call may be wrong; the DNA end is better matched by TRBJ2-1. The germline CDR1 and CDR2 sequences are LGHDT and YNNKEL (reference sequence). CDR3 length: 12 residues. The CDR3 sequence is CASGLAPYEQFF. CDR3 bases: TGTGCCAGCGGACTAGCCCCCTACGAGCAGTTCTTC.

This clonotype was seen at least ten times. The rearrangement links TRBV7-2 to TRBJ1-2; D not resolved. V gave up 0 bases and J gave up 8 bases, with 4 bases separating them. The CDR3 is made up of 11 amino acids. The germline CDR1 and CDR2 sequences are SGHTA and FQGNSA. CDR3 nucleotides: TGTGCCAGCAGCTTAGCGAAGGGCTACACCTTC. Its translation: CASSLAKGYTF.

This clonotype was recorded many times. The rearrangement uses TRBV2 and TRBJ2-7, with TRBD1 matching over 8 bases. V gave up 6 bases and J gave up 6 bases; unmatched junction bases: 1. The CDR3 covers 11 residues. From germline, CDR1 is SNHLY and CDR2 FYNNEI. This CDR3 is CASRDRGEQYF. The DNA of the CDR3 is TGTGCCAGCAGAGACAGGGGCGAGCAGTACTTC. Combining the CDR3 with reference TRBV2 and TRBJ2-7 gives the whole variable domain EPEVTQTPSHQVTQMGQEVILRCVPISNHLYFYWYRQILGQKVEFLVSFYNNEISEKSEIFDDQFSVERPDGSNFTLKIRSTKLEDSAMYFCASRDRGEQYFGPGTRLTVT.

This clonotype showed up many times. The chain has TRBV20-1 and TRBJ2-7; D is uncertain. This CDR3 is 15 amino acids long. Germline V gene lookup returns CDR1 DFQATT and CDR2 SNEGSKA (reference sequence). V was cut by 0 bases and J by 0 bases, with 12 bases left in between. CDR3 loop: CSARDHLPSSYEQYF. CDR3 coding DNA: TGCAGTGCTAGAGATCATCTCCCGAGCTCCTACGAGCAGTACTTC.

CDR3 coding DNA: TGTGCCAGCAGCGTAGACCCTGATAAACTAGTCTACGACACAGATACGCAGTATTTT. The encoded protein is CASSVDPDKLVYDTDTQYF. The J gene is TRBJ2-3, the V gene TRBV9; possible D gene TRBD2, 5 bases. The germline V gene encodes CDR1 SGDLS and CDR2 YYNGEE. The CDR3 spans 19 residues. V was pared by 0 bases and J by 2 bases, with 22 bases between.